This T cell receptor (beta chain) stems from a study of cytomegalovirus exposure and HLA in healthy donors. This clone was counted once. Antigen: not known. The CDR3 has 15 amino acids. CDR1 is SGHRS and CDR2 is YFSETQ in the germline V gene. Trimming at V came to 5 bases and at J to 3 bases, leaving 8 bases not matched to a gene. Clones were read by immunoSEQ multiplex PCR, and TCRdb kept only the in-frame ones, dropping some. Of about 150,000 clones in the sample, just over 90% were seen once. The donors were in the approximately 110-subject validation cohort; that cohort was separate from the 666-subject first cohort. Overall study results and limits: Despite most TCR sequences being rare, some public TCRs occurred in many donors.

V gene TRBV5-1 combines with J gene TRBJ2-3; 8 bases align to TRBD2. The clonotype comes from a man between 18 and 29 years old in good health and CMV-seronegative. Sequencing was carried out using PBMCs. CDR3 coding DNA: TGCGCCAGCAGTACGAGCGGGGGCGCGACAGATACGCAGTATTTT. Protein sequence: CASSTSGGATDTQYF.